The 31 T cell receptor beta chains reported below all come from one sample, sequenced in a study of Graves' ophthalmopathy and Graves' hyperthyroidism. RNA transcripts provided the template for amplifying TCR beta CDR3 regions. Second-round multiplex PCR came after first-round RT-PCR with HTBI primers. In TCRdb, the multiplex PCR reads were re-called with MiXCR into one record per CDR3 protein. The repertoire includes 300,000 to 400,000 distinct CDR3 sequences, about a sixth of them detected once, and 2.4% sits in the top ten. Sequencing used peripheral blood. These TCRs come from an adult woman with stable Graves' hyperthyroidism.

The CDR3 reads CASSYGGKGQPQHF. In nucleotides, the CDR3 is TGTGCCAGCAGTTACGGGGGGAAGGGGCAGCCCCAGCATTTT. The V and J genes are TRBV6-2 or TRBV6-3 and TRBJ1-5, with a possible D match to TRBD1 (5 bases). The V gene lost 2 bases and the J gene lost 7 bases, with 12 bases spanning the gap. Per the germline V gene, CDR1 is MNHEY and CDR2 is SVGEGT. CDR3 length: 14 residues.

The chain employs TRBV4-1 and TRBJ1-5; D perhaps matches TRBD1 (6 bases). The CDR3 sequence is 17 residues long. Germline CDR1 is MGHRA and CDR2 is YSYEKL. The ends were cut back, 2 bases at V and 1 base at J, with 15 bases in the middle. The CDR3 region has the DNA TGCGCCAGCAGCCAACCAAGCGGGACACCAAGCAATCAGCCCCAGCATTTT. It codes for CASSQPSGTPSNQPQHF.

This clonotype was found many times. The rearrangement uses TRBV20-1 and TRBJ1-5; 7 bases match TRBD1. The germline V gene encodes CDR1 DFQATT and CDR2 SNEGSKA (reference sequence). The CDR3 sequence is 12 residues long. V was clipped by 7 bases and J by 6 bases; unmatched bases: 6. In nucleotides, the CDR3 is TGCAGTGTCCGGACAGGAGGTCAGCCCCAGCATTTT. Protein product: CSVRTGGQPQHF.

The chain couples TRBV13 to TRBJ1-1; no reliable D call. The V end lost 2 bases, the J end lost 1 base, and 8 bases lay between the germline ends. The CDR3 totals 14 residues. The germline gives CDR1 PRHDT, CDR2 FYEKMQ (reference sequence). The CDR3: CASSLPQKNTEAFF. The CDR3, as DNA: TGTGCCAGCAGCTTACCACAAAAGAACACTGAAGCTTTCTTT.

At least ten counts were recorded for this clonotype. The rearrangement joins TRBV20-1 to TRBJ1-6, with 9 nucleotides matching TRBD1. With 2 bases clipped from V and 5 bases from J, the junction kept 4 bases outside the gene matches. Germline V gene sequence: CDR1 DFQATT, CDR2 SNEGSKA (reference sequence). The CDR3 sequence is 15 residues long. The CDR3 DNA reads TGCAGTGCTAGATCGGGACAGGGAAATAATTCACCCCTCCACTTT. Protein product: CSARSGQGNNSPLHF.

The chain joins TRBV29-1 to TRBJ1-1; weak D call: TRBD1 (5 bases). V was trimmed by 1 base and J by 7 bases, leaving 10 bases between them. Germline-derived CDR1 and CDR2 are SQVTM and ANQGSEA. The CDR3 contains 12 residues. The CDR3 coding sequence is TGCAGCGTTGAAGGCCGGGGGATTGAAGCTTTCTTT. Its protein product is CSVEGRGIEAFF.

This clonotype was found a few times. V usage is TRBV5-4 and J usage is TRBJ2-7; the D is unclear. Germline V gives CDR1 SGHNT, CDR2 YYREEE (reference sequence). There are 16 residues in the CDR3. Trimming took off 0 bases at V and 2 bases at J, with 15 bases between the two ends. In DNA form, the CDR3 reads TGTGCCAGCAGCTTGGTTCCAACAAATACTGCCTACGAGCAGTACTTC. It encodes CASSLVPTNTAYEQYF.

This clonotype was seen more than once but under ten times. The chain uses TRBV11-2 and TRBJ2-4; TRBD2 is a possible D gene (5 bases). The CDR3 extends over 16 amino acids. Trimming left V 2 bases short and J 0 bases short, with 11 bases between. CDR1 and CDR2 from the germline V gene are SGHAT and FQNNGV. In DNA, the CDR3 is TGTGCCAGCAGCTTAAACAGCGGCCTAGCCAAAAACATTCAGTACTTC. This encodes CASSLNSGLAKNIQYF.

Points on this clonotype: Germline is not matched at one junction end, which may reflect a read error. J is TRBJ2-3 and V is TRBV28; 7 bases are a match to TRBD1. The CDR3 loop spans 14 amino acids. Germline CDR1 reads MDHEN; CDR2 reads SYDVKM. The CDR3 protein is CASSKVTGTADHTF. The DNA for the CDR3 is TGTGCCAGCAGTAAAGTGACCGGGACAGCGGACCATACTTTT.

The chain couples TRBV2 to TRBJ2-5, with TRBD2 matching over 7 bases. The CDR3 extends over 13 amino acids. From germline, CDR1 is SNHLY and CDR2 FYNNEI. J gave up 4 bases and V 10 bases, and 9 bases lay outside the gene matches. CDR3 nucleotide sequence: TGTGCCACCCCCCGCGGGGGAGGAGAGACCCAGTACTTC. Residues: CATPRGGGETQYF.

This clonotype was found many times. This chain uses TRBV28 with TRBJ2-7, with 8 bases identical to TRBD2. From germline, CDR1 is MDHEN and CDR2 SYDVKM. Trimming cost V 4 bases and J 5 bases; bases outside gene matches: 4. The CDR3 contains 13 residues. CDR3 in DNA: TGTGCCAGCAGTTCCCGGGAGGGCAACGAGCAGTACTTC. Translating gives CASSSREGNEQYF.

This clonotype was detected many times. The CDR3 spells CASSPWVAGGLHQPQHF. CDR3 nucleotides: TGTGCCAGTAGCCCCTGGGTAGCAGGGGGCTTACATCAGCCCCAGCATTTT. V and J are TRBV19 and TRBJ1-5; 8 nucleotides match TRBD1. CDR1 and CDR2 (germline): LNHDA, SQIVND (reference sequence). Losses at the gene ends were 6 bases for V and 5 bases for J; bases not matched to a gene: 15. The CDR3 sequence is 17 residues long.

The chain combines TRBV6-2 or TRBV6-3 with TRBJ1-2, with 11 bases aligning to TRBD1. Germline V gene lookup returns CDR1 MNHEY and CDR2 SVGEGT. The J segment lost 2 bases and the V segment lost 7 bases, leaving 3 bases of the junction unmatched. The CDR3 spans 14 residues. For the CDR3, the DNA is TGTGCCAGCAACGGACAGGGGGCGAACTATGGCTACACCTTC. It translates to CASNGQGANYGYTF.

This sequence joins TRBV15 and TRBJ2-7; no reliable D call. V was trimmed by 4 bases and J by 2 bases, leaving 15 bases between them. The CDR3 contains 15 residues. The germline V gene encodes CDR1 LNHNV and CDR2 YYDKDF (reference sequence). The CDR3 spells CATSIASGAPYEQYF. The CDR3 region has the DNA TGTGCCACCAGCATCGCTTCAGGAGCCCCCTACGAGCAGTACTTC. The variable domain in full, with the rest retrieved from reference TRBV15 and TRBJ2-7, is DAMVIQNPRYQVTQFGKPVTLSCSQTLNHNVMYWYQQKSSQAPKLLFHYYDKDFNNEADTPDNFQSRRPNTSFCFLDIRSPGLGDTAMYLCATSIASGAPYEQYFGPGTRLTVT.

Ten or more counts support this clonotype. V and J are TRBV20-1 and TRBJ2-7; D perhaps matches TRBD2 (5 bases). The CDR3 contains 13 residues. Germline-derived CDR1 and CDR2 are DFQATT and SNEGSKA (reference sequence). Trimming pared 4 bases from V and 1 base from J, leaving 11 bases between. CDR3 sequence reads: CSANPSPSYEQYF. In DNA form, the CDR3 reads TGCAGTGCTAATCCTAGCCCTTCCTACGAGCAGTACTTC.

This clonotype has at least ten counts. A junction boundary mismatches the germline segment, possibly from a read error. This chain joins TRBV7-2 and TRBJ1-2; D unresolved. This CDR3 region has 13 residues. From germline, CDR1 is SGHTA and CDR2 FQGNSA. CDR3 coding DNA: TGTGCCAGCAGCTTAGCGGACGGGCAGCCTAGCTTCTTC. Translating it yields CASSLADGQPSFF.

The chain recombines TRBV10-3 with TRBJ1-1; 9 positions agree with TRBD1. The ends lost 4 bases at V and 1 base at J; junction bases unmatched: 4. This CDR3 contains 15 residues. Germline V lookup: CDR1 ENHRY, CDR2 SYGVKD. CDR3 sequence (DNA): TGTGCCATCAGTGGGATGGGACAGGGGAACACTGAAGCTTTCTTT. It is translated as CAISGMGQGNTEAFF.

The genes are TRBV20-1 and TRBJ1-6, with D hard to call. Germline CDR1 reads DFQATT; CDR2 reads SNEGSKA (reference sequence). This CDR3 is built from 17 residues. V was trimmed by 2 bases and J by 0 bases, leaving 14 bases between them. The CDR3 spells CSARFPPALSYNSPLHF. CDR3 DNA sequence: TGCAGTGCTAGATTCCCACCTGCACTCTCCTATAATTCACCCCTCCACTTT.

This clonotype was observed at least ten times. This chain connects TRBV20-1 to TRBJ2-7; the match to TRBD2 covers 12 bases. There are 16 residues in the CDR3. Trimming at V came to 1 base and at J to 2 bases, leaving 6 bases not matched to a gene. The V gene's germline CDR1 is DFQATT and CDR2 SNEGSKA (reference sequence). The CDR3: CSARGGTSGSAYEQYF. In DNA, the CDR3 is TGCAGTGCTAGAGGGGGGACTAGCGGGTCCGCCTACGAGCAGTACTTC.

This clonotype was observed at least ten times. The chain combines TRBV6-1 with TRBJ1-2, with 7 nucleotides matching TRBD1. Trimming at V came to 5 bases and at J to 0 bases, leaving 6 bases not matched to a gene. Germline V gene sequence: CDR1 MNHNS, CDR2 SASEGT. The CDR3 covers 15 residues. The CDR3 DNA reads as TGTGCCAGCAGTCGCCCGACAGGGTCTAACTATGGCTACACCTTC. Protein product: CASSRPTGSNYGYTF.

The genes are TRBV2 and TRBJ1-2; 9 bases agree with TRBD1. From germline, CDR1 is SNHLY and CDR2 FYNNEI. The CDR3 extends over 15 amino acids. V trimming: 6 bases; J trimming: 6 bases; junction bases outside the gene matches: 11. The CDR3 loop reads CASRRSPTGGHGYTF. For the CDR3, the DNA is TGTGCCAGCAGACGATCCCCGACAGGGGGGCATGGCTACACCTTC.

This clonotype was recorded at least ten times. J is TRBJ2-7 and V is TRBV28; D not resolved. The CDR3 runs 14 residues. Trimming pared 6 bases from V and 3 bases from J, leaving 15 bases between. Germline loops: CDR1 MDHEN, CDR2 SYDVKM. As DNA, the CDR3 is TGTGCCAGCAGGAAGGGTTCTACCGACTACGAGCAGTACTTC. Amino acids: CASRKGSTDYEQYF.

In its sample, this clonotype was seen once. The CDR3: CASSFQGGDTIYF. The CDR3 DNA sequence: TGTGCCAGCAGCTTTCAGGGGGGAGACACCATATATTTT. The V and J genes are TRBV7-2 and TRBJ1-3, with TRBD1 matching 7 bases. Looked up from germline, CDR1 is SGHTA and CDR2 is FQGNSA. The CDR3 runs 13 residues. The J segment lost 8 bases and the V segment lost 3 bases, leaving 4 bases of the junction unmatched.

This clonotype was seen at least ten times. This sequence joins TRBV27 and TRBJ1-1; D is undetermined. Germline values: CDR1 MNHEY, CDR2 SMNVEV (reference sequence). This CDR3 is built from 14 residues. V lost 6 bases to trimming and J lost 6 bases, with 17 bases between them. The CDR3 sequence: CASSQDTGSPEAFF. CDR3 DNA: TGTGCCAGCAGCCAAGATACCGGGAGCCCTGAAGCTTTCTTT.

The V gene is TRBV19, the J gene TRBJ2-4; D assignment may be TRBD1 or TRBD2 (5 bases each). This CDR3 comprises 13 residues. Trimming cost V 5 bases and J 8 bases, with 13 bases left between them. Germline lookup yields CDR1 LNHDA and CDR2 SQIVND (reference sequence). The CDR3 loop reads CASSPPGPHIQYF. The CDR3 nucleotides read TGTGCCAGTAGTCCCCCGGGACCACACATTCAGTACTTC. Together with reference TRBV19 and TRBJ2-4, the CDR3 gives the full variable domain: DGGITQSPKYLFRKEGQNVTLSCEQNLNHDAMYWYRQDPGQGLRLIYYSQIVNDFQKGDIAEGYSVSREKKESFPLTVTSAQKNPTAFYLCASSPPGPHIQYFGAGTRLSVL.

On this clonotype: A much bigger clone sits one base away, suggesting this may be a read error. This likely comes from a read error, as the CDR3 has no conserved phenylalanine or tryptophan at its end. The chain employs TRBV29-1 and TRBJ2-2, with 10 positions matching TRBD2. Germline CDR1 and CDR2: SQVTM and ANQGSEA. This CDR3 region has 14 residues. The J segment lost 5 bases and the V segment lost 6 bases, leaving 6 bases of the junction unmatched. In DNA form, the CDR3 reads TGCAGCGTAGGACTAGCGGATTATACCGGGGAGCTGTTTTTG. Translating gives CSVGLADYTGELFL.

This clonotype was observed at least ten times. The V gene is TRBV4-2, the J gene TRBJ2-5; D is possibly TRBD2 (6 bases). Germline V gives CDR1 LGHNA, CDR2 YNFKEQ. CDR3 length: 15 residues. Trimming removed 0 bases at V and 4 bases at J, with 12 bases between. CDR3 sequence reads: CASSQERGGRETQYF. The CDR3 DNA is TGTGCCAGCAGCCAAGAGCGGGGTGGACGAGAGACCCAGTACTTC.

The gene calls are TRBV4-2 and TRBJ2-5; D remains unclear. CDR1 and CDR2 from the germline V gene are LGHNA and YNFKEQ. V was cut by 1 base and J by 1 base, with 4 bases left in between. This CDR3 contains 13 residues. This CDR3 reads CASSQGGQETQYF. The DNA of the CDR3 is TGTGCCAGCAGCCAAGGAGGCCAAGAGACCCAGTACTTC.

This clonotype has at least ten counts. The CDR3 loop reads CASGTGTSGIYEQYF. CDR3 DNA: TGTGCTAGTGGAACCGGGACTAGCGGGATCTACGAGCAGTACTTC. The chain is built from TRBV12-5 and TRBJ2-7; 13 nucleotides align to TRBD2. The V and J ends lost 6 bases and 3 bases, in that order; junction bases with no gene match: 5. From germline, CDR1 is LGHNT and CDR2 FRNRAP. This CDR3 has 15 amino acids.

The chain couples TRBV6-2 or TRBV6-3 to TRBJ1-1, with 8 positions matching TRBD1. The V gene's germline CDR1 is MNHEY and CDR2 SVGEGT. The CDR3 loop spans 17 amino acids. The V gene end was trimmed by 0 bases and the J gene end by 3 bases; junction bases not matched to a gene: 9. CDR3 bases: TGTGCCAGCAGTTACTCCGGGGACAGGCCAAGAGACACTGAAGCTTTCTTT. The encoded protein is CASSYSGDRPRDTEAFF.

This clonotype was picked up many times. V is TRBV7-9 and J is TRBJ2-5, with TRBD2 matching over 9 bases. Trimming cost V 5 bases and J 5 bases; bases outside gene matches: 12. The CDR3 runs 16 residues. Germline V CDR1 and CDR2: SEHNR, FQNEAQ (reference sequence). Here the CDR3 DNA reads TGTGCCAGCAGCCCCCGAGGGCTAGCGGGAATGGAGACCCAGTACTTC. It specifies CASSPRGLAGMETQYF.